The T cell receptor (beta chain) under discussion was sequenced for a study of blood T cell repertoires in COVID-19. Study at large: Samples came from the United States, Italy and Spain, spanning acute and convalescent COVID-19.

The data were produced by immunoSEQ multiplex PCR, yet TCRdb's version contains in-frame clones alone and is incomplete. The sample carries some 190,000 clones, more than 75% recorded once. CDR1 and CDR2 (germline): SGHKS, YYEKEE (reference sequence). With 4 bases clipped from V and 2 bases from J, the junction kept 8 bases outside the gene matches. CDR3 length: 16 amino acids. Enrolment of Seattle patients took place during active infection, and they were followed longitudinally. The material sequenced was peripheral blood. This clonotype was sampled from a person aged 65-85 years with COVID-19, enrolled during active disease. This chain links TRBV5-5 with TRBJ1-4; 7 nucleotides align to TRBD1. The CDR3 DNA is TGTGCCAGCAGCCTCCCCTCGGACAGGACTAATGAAAAACTGTTTTTT. It encodes CASSLPSDRTNEKLFF.